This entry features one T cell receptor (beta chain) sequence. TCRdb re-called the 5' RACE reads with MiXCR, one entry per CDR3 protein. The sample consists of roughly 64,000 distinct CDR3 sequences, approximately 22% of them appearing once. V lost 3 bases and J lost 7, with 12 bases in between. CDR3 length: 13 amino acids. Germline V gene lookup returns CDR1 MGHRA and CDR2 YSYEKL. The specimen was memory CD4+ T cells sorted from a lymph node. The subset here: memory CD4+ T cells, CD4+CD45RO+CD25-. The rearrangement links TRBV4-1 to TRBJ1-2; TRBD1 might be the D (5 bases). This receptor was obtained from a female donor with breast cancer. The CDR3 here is CASSQTDYSGYTF. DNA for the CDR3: TGCGCCAGCAGCCAGACAGATTACTCTGGCTACACCTTC.